These 8 T cell receptor beta chains originate from one sample sequenced in a study of blood T cell repertoires in COVID-19. TCRdb's table, derived via immunoSEQ multiplex PCR, lists solely in-frame clones and lacks some. Among 100,000 or so clones listed, roughly 87% were seen once. The specimen sequenced was peripheral blood. These receptors all stem from a woman in her forties or fifties with COVID-19, enrolled during active disease.

This chain uses TRBV5-1 with TRBJ2-3; 10 nucleotides agree with TRBD2. CDR1 is SGHRS and CDR2 is YFSETQ in the germline V gene. The V and J ends lost 4 bases and 5 bases, in that order; junction bases with no gene match: 7. The CDR3 covers 15 residues. The CDR3 coding sequence is TGCGCCAGCAGCCAGAGCGGGGGGGGATTAGATACGCAGTATTTT. Translation gives CASSQSGGGLDTQYF.

This clone was seen only a few times. This chain uses TRBV10-3 with TRBJ1-2; no firm D call. The CDR3 consists of 13 residues. V lost 4 bases and J 8 bases, leaving 14 bases between the germline ends. From germline, CDR1 is ENHRY and CDR2 SYGVKD. The CDR3 region has the DNA TGTGCCATCAGTGTAGGCCAACAGAAGGGCTACACCTTC. Translation: CAISVGQQKGYTF.

J is TRBJ2-5 and V is TRBV3-1 (or the pseudogene TRBV3-2); TRBD2 agrees at 14 bases. Germline V gene data show CDR1 as LGHDT and CDR2 as YNNKEL (reference sequence). The CDR3 has 17 amino acids. Trimming at V came to 5 bases and at J to 0 bases, leaving 5 bases not matched to a gene. DNA of the CDR3: TGTGCCAGCAGCTTTGGACTAGCGGGGGGTAACCAAGAGACCCAGTACTTC. It encodes CASSFGLAGGNQETQYF.

The chain employs TRBV12-5 and TRBJ1-1; D remains ambiguous. Between the trimmed V and J ends, which lost 1 base and 0 bases, there was a span of 3 bases. Germline V gene sequence: CDR1 LGHNT, CDR2 FRNRAP. The CDR3 is 13 amino acids. CDR3: CASGLDLNTEAFF. The CDR3 DNA reads as TGTGCTAGTGGTTTGGACTTGAACACTGAAGCTTTCTTT.

This clone appeared a single time. The sample carries other DNA sequences with the same CDR3. The chain uses TRBV15 and TRBJ2-5; 11 bases agree with TRBD2. The J segment lost 5 bases and the V segment lost 5 bases, leaving 7 bases of the junction unmatched. The CDR3 covers 15 residues. The germline V gene encodes CDR1 LNHNV and CDR2 YYDKDF (reference sequence). The CDR3 nucleotides read TGTGCCACCAGCGGCCGACTAGCGGGGCTGGAGACCCAGTACTTC. Translating it yields CATSGRLAGLETQYF.

J is TRBJ2-7 and V is TRBV30; 7 bases line up with TRBD1. The V gene's germline CDR1 is GTSNPN and CDR2 SVGIG (reference sequence). The CDR3 covers 14 residues. The ends lost 4 bases at V and 2 bases at J; junction bases unmatched: 8. This CDR3 is CAWTLGTVTYEQYF. CDR3 DNA sequence: TGTGCCTGGACCCTCGGGACAGTCACCTACGAGCAGTACTTC.

This chain uses TRBV5-5 with TRBJ1-1; the match to TRBD1 covers 9 bases. The CDR3 has 12 residues. V was clipped by 7 bases and J by 7 bases; unmatched bases: 5. Germline-derived CDR1 and CDR2 are SGHKS and YYEKEE (reference sequence). For the CDR3, the DNA is TGTGCCAGCGGTGGACAGGGGCTTGAAGCTTTCTTT. Translating it yields CASGGQGLEAFF.

This chain connects TRBV7-9 to TRBJ2-7, with D maybe TRBD2 (6 bases). The CDR3 is 16 amino acids. Trimming removed 1 base at V and 0 bases at J, with 13 bases between. The germline CDR1 and CDR2 sequences are SEHNR and FQNEAQ (reference sequence). The CDR3 protein is CASSLDRDSSSYEQYF. The DNA for the CDR3 is TGTGCCAGCAGCTTAGACCGGGACTCAAGCTCCTACGAGCAGTACTTC.